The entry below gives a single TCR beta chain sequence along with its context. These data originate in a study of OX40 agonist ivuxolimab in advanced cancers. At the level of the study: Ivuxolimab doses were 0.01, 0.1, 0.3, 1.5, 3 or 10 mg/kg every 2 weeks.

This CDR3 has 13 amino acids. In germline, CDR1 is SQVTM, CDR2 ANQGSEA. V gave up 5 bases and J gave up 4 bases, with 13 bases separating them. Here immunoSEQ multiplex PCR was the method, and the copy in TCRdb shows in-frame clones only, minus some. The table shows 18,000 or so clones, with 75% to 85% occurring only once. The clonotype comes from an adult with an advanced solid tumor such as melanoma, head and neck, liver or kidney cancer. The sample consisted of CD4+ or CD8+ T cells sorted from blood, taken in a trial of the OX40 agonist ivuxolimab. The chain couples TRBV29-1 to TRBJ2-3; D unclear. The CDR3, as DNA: TGCAGCGTTCTTACGGTGGCGGCAGATACGCAGTATTTT. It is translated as CSVLTVAADTQYF.